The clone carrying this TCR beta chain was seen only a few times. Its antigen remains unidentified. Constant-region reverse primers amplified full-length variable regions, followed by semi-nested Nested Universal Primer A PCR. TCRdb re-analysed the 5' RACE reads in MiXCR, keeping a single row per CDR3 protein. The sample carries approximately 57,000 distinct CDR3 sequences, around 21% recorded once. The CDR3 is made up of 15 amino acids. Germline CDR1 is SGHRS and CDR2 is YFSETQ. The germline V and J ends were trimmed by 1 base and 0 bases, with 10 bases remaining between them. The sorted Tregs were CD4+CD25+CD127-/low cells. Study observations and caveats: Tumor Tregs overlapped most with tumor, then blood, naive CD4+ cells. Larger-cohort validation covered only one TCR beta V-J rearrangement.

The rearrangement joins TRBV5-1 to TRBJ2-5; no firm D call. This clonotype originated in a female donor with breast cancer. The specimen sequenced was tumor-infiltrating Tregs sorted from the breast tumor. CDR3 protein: CASSLRGNHQETQYF. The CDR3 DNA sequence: TGCGCCAGCAGCTTGAGAGGTAATCACCAAGAGACCCAGTACTTC.